The T cell receptor beta chain under discussion was sequenced for a study of T cells in Graves' hyperthyroidism and ophthalmopathy. Study results and caveats: Most thyroid clonotypes with frequency above 0.001 were detected in blood.

Amplification targeted TCR beta CDR3 regions from RNA transcripts. First-round RT-PCR of the TCR CDR3 relied on the HTBI primer set. MiXCR, run by TCRdb on the multiplex PCR reads, gives a single entry per CDR3 protein. The data contain about 350,000 distinct CDR3 sequences, approximately 16% of them singletons. Regarding this clonotype: The antigen is unknown.

Not enrolled were patients with uncontrolled infection, other autoimmune disease, pregnancy or lactation. Clinical symptoms, serum thyroxine and TRAb, thyroid ultrasound and orbital computed tomography together formed the diagnostic basis. Specimen: blood. This receptor was identified in a woman aged 60-70 years with Graves' ophthalmopathy.

The CDR3: CASLTQEGDEQYF. DNA for the CDR3: TGTGCCTCCCTCACCCAGGAGGGCGACGAGCAGTACTTC. The genes are TRBV28 and TRBJ2-7; possible D gene TRBD2, 6 bases. Germline V gene data show CDR1 as MDHEN and CDR2 as SYDVKM. This CDR3 is built from 13 residues. Trimming left V 11 bases short and J 5 bases short, with 19 bases between.